The 19 T cell receptor beta chains below were found in one sample sequenced in a study of cytomegalovirus exposure and HLA in healthy donors. Primers for the PCR totalled 60 Vbeta and 13 Jbeta. Clones were sequenced by immunoSEQ multiplex PCR, and TCRdb holds only the in-frame ones, with some missing. The sample shows approximately 160,000 clones, approximately 82% of them seen only once. Sequencing was performed on PBMCs. These receptor sequences come from a male donor in good health and CMV-seronegative.

The chain has TRBV28 and TRBJ2-5, with D possibly being TRBD2 (6 bases). Trimming shortened V by 3 bases and J by 4 bases, and 15 bases separated the two germline ends. Germline values: CDR1 MDHEN, CDR2 SYDVKM. This CDR3 has 15 amino acids. The CDR3 sequence is CASSFGAAGPETQYF. In DNA form, the CDR3 reads TGTGCCAGCAGTTTCGGAGCCGCGGGACCAGAGACCCAGTACTTC.

The V call is TRBV6-1, the J call TRBJ1-2, with D maybe TRBD1 (6 bases). The CDR3 length is 13 residues. CDR1 and CDR2 (germline): MNHNS, SASEGT. V dropped 5 bases and J dropped 8 bases, with 15 bases sitting between them. The CDR3 DNA reads TGTGCCAGCAGTAATACAGGGAAGGAGGGCTACACCTTC. Translated: CASSNTGKEGYTF.

The gene calls are TRBV7-3 and TRBJ2-1; 9 positions agree with TRBD2. Germline CDR1 SGHTA, CDR2 FQGTGA. The CDR3 has 14 amino acids. The V segment lost 2 bases and the J segment 8 bases; nucleotides outside the gene matches: 4. CDR3 loop: CASSLAGGQYEQFF. The CDR3, as DNA: TGTGCCAGCAGCTTAGCGGGAGGGCAGTATGAGCAGTTCTTC.

This clone was detected a few times. This sequence joins TRBV5-4 and TRBJ2-3, with 12 positions matching TRBD2. Germline trimming cut 3 bases from V and 1 base from J; bases unmatched to any gene: 3. The V gene's germline CDR1 is SGHNT and CDR2 YYREEE (reference sequence). CDR3 length: 16 amino acids. As DNA, the CDR3 is TGTGCCAGCAGCTGGCGACTAGCGGGAGGCACAGATACGCAGTATTTT. It codes for CASSWRLAGGTDTQYF.

The J gene is TRBJ2-7, the V gene TRBV27; 8 bases agree with TRBD2. CDR1 and CDR2 from the germline V gene are MNHEY and SMNVEV (reference sequence). CDR3 length equals 14 residues. V trimming: 3 bases; J trimming: 6 bases; junction bases outside the gene matches: 7. The CDR3 coding sequence is TGTGCCAGCAGTTTTGGTAGCGGGAAGCCCGAGCAGTACTTC. Translated: CASSFGSGKPEQYF.

The V and J genes are TRBV7-9 and TRBJ2-3, with 8 bases fitting TRBD1. Per germline, CDR1 SEHNR and CDR2 FQNEAQ (reference sequence). The CDR3 is 17 residues long. V trimming: 0 bases; J trimming: 6 bases; junction bases outside the gene matches: 11. The CDR3 protein is CASSLAGRTGGRDTQYF. CDR3 DNA: TGTGCCAGCAGCTTAGCGGGAAGAACAGGGGGAAGGGATACGCAGTATTTT.

CDR3 region: CASNGVSGNTIYF. The CDR3, as DNA: TGTGCCAGCAACGGGGTCTCTGGAAACACCATATATTTT. J is TRBJ1-3 and V is TRBV28; D remains unclear. Trimming cost V 7 bases and J 0 bases, with 7 bases left between them. This CDR3 has 13 residues. Looked up from germline, CDR1 is MDHEN and CDR2 is SYDVKM.

Concerning this clone itself: Other nucleotide sequences from this sample produce the same CDR3. The chain is built from TRBV7-2 and TRBJ1-5, with D possibly being TRBD1 (5 bases). V was trimmed by 1 base and J by 2 bases, leaving 6 bases between them. This CDR3 is built from 14 residues. Per germline, CDR1 SGHTA and CDR2 FQGNSA. This CDR3 reads CASSLVGGNQPQHF. CDR3 coding DNA: TGTGCCAGCAGCTTAGTAGGGGGCAATCAGCCCCAGCATTTT.

The gene calls are TRBV19 and TRBJ2-3; the match to TRBD2 covers 9 bases. Germline V gene sequence: CDR1 LNHDA, CDR2 SQIVND (reference sequence). The CDR3 spans 17 residues. V gave up 4 bases and J gave up 6 bases; unmatched junction bases: 14. CDR3 sequence (DNA): TGTGCCAGTAGTAGGCGCGGGGGGGCGATTTCAGGGGATACGCAGTATTTT. Encoded protein: CASSRRGGAISGDTQYF.

The chain employs TRBV15 and TRBJ1-3, with D possibly being TRBD1 (6 bases). The germline V and J ends were trimmed by 3 bases and 0 bases, with 9 bases remaining between them. In germline, CDR1 is LNHNV, CDR2 YYDKDF (reference sequence). This CDR3 is 15 amino acids long. CDR3 coding DNA: TGTGCCACCAGCAGCAGGGGCAACTCTGGAAACACCATATATTTT. The encoded protein is CATSSRGNSGNTIYF. Using reference TRBV15 and TRBJ1-3 for the parts outside the CDR3, the full variable domain is DAMVIQNPRYQVTQFGKPVTLSCSQTLNHNVMYWYQQKSSQAPKLLFHYYDKDFNNEADTPDNFQSRRPNTSFCFLDIRSPGLGDTAMYLCATSSRGNSGNTIYFGEGSWLTVV.

The J gene is TRBJ2-3, the V gene TRBV4-1; TRBD2 agrees at 7 bases. V shed 2 bases and J 8 bases; nucleotides not matched to a gene: 4. The germline V gene encodes CDR1 MGHRA and CDR2 YSYEKL. CDR3 length equals 13 residues. The CDR3 DNA reads TGCGCCAGCAGCCAACCGGGGGAGGGTACGCAGTATTTT. Amino acids: CASSQPGEGTQYF.

This clone appeared a few times. This chain joins TRBV2 and TRBJ2-3; 7 bases align to TRBD2. CDR3 length: 15 residues. The V gene's germline CDR1 is SNHLY and CDR2 FYNNEI. With 2 bases clipped from V and 3 bases from J, the junction kept 5 bases outside the gene matches. Written as DNA, the CDR3 is TGTGCCAGCAGTGAAAAACGACTAGCAACAGATACGCAGTATTTT. The encoded protein is CASSEKRLATDTQYF.

This rearrangement joins TRBV28 to TRBJ1-5; 7 bases agree with TRBD1. V lost 2 bases, J lost 7 bases, and 5 bases stayed unmatched. Per the germline V gene, CDR1 is MDHEN and CDR2 is SYDVKM. CDR3 length: 14 residues. CDR3 sequence reads: CASSLPQGRQPQHF. The CDR3 DNA reads as TGTGCCAGCAGTTTACCACAGGGGAGACAGCCCCAGCATTTT.

This chain uses TRBV2 with TRBJ2-5; 16 nucleotides align to TRBD2. This CDR3 has 16 residues. Germline-derived CDR1 and CDR2 are SNHLY and FYNNEI. J was trimmed by 5 bases and V by 7 bases; bases with no gene match: 7. The CDR3 loop reads CASNIQGLAGGETQYF. CDR3 coding DNA: TGTGCCAGCAACATCCAGGGACTAGCGGGAGGGGAGACCCAGTACTTC.

The chain carries TRBV7-9 and TRBJ1-1, with 8 bases that match TRBD1. After removal of 4 bases from V and 6 bases from J, the junction contained 7 bases not matched to a gene. There are 14 residues in the CDR3. Looked up from germline, CDR1 is SEHNR and CDR2 is FQNEAQ (reference sequence). The CDR3 DNA reads as TGTGCCAGCAGCTCCAACGACAGGGGTCCTGAAGCTTTCTTT. This translates into CASSSNDRGPEAFF.

This clone came up a few times. The V and J genes are TRBV4-2 and TRBJ1-6, with D maybe TRBD1 (5 bases). The CDR3 contains 17 residues. With 1 base removed from V and 9 bases from J, the gap between germline ends came to 19 bases. Germline CDR1 reads LGHNA; CDR2 reads YNFKEQ. Here the CDR3 reads CASSQGAPRQGGSPLHF. The CDR3, as DNA: TGTGCCAGCAGCCAAGGAGCTCCCCGGCAGGGCGGTTCACCCCTCCACTTT.

The V call is TRBV30, the J call TRBJ1-5; TRBD1 matches at 8 bases. This CDR3 region has 16 residues. Germline V CDR1 and CDR2: GTSNPN, SVGIG (reference sequence). V lost 5 bases to trimming and J lost 3 bases; unmatched junction nucleotides: 12. The CDR3 sequence: CAWDMDRDRFNQPQHF. In nucleotides, the CDR3 is TGTGCCTGGGATATGGACCGGGACAGGTTCAATCAGCCCCAGCATTTT.

The chain joins TRBV7-3 to TRBJ2-2; D not resolved. Trimming took off 1 base at V and 10 bases at J, with 10 bases between the two ends. The CDR3 runs 13 residues. From germline, CDR1 is SGHTA and CDR2 FQGTGA. In DNA, the CDR3 is TGTGCCAGCAGCTTAATGGAAGGAGAGGAGCTGTTTTTT. This sequence encodes CASSLMEGEELFF.

V gene TRBV7-3 combines with J gene TRBJ2-3; 7 nucleotides align to TRBD1. The CDR3 loop spans 17 amino acids. J was trimmed by 5 bases and V by 3 bases; bases with no gene match: 14. Germline CDR1 is SGHTA and CDR2 is FQGTGA. CDR3 DNA: TGTGCCAGCAGCTTCGGTCCCGGGACAGCGAGCGGAGATACGCAGTATTTT. Translation: CASSFGPGTASGDTQYF.